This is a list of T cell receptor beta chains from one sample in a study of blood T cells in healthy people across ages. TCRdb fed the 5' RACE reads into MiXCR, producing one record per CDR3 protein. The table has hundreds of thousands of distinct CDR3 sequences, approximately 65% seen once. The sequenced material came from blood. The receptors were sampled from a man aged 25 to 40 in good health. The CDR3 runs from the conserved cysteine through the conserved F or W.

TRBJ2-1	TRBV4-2	CASTLRDFPKNEQFF
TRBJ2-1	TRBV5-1	CASSLSGLAGGYNEQFF
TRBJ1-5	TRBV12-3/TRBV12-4	CASSLGILAQHF
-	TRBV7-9	CASSRPGQVLYEQYF
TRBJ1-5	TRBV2	CASSEARGNQPQHF
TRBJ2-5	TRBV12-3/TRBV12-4	CASRPTRFQETQYF
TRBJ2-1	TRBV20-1	CSAWGSSYNEQFF
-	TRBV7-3	CASSGGRTDTQHF
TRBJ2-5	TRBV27	CASSGTGGVETQYF
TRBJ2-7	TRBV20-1	CSALTSGGHSSYEQYF
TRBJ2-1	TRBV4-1	CASSQTGTRYNEQFF
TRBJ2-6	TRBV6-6	CASSSGQGANVQTF
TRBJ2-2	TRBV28	CASSATGGGPTGELFF
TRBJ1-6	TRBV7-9	CASSDETGANNSPLHF
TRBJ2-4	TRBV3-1	CASSQGHELVNIQYF
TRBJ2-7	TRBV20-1	CSAQTRGYEQYF
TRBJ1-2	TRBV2	CASSDGSHLGYTF
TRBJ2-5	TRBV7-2	CASSPTGPYQETQYF
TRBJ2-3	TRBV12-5	CASALWTGTGDTQYF
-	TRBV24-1	CATRSTGGWEQYF
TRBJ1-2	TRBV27	CASSLTDIPNYGYTF
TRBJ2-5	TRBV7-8	CASSLASAQETQYF
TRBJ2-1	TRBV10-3	CAISPDSSYEQFF
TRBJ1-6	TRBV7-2	CASSSEGARNSPLHF
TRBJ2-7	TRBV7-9	CASSPSGTGHSYEQYF
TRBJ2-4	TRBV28	CASSSPGRGFAKNIQYF
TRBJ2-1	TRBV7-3	CASSLSGGPLNEQFF
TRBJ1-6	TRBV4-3	CASSQAVRGWFSPLHF
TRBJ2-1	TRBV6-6	CASSYSGKGPNEQFF
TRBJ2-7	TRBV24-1	CATTWTGGYEQYF
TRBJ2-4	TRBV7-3	CASSLDAGDIQYF
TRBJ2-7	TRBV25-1	CASSEVGASSYEQYF
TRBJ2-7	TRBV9	CASSDRRSSYEQYF
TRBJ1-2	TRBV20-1	CSATQGSYGYTF
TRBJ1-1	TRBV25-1	CASSDGRGVTEAFF
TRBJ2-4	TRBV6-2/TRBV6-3	CASSRTALAKNIQYF
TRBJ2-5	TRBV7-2	CASSAGFPGTQYF
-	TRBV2	CASSALAGGPNEQYF